The clone carrying this T cell receptor beta chain has just a few counts. Its antigen is currently unknown. There are 16 residues in the CDR3. The J segment lost 8 bases and the V segment lost 1 base, leaving 4 bases of the junction unmatched. CDR1 and CDR2 from the germline V gene are KGHSH and LQKENI. The sample is drawn from a study of identical twins. General study results and limits: There was an excess of low generation probability in the out-of-frame alpha sequences that twins shared. Conclusions were drawn cross-sectionally by statistical analysis, without following the same donors.

The donor group consisted entirely of healthy Caucasians. TCRdb ran MiXCR on the 5' RACE reads and lists one entry per CDR3 protein. The sample records 550,000 to 800,000 distinct CDR3 sequences, just over 7% being singletons. This sample also appeared in a second study, on yellow fever vaccine responses in identical twins.

This rearrangement joins TRBV18 to TRBJ2-1; 14 bases line up with TRBD2. The receptor's source is a young woman in good health. What was sequenced was PBMCs. CDR3 coding DNA: TGTGCCAGCTCACCACGAGGGACTAGCGGGGGACATGAGCAGTTCTTC. This translates into CASSPRGTSGGHEQFF.